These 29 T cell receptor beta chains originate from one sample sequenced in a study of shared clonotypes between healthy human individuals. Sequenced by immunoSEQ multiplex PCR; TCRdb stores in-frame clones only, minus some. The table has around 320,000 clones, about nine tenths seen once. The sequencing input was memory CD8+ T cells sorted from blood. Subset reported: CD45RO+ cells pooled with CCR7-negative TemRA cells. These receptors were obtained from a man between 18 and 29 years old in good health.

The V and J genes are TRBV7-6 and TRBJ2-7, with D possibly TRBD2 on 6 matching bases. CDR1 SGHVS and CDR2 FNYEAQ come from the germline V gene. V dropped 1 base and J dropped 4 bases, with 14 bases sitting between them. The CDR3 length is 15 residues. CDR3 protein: CASSLEGTPLYEQYF. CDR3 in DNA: TGTGCCAGCAGCTTAGAGGGGACTCCTTTGTACGAGCAGTACTTC. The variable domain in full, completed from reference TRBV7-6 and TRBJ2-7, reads GAGVSQSPRYKVTKRGQDVALRCDPISGHVSLYWYRQALGQGPEFLTYFNYEAQQDKSGLPNDRFSAERPEGSISTLTIQRTEQRDSAMYRCASSLEGTPLYEQYFGPGTRLTVT.

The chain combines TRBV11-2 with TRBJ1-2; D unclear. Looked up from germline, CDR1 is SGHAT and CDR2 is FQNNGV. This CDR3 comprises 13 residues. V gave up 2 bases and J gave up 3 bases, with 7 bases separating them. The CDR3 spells CASSLSVDYGYTF. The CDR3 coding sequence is TGTGCCAGCAGCTTAAGTGTTGACTATGGCTACACCTTC.

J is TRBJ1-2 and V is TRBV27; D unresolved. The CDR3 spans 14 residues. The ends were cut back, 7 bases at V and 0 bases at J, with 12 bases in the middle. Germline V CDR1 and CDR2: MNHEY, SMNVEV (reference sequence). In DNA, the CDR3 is TGTGCCAGCACCTTTATTGGAACTAACTATGGCTACACCTTC. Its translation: CASTFIGTNYGYTF.

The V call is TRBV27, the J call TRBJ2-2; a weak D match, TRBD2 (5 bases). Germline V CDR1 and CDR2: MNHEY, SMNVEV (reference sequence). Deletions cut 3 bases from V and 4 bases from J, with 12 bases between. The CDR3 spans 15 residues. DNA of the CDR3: TGTGCCAGCAGTTTCGGAGGTCGGGGCACCGGGGAGCTGTTTTTT. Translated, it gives CASSFGGRGTGELFF.

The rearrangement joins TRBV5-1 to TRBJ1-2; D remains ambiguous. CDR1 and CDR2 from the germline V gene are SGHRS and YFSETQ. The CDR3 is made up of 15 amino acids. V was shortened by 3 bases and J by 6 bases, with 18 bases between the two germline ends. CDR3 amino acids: CASSWVWPGRDGYTF. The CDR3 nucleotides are TGCGCCAGCAGCTGGGTGTGGCCGGGTCGAGATGGCTACACCTTC.

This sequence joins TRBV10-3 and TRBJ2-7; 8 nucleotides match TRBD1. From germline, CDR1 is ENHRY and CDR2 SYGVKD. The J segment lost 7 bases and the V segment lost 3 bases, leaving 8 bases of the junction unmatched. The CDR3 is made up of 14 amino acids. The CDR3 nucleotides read TGTGCCATCAGTGATCCGGACAGGGAGGTAGAGCAGTACTTC. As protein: CAISDPDREVEQYF.

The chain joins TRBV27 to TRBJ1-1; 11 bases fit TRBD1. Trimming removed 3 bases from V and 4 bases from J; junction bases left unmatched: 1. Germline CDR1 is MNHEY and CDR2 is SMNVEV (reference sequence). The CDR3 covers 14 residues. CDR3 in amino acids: CASSFGQGATEAFF. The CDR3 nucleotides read TGTGCCAGCAGTTTCGGACAGGGGGCCACTGAAGCTTTCTTT.

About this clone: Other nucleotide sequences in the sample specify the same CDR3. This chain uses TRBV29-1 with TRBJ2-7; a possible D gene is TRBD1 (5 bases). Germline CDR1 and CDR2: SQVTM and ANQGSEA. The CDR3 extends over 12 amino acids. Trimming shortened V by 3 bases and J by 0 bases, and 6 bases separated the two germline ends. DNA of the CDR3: TGCAGCGTTGAGGACACCTCCTACGAGCAGTACTTC. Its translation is CSVEDTSYEQYF.

The CDR3: CASSSETRGSYEQYF. CDR3 sequence (DNA): TGTGCCAGCAGTTCAGAGACTAGGGGCTCCTACGAGCAGTACTTC. This sequence joins TRBV27 and TRBJ2-7, with a tentative D call TRBD2 (6 bases). In germline, CDR1 is MNHEY, CDR2 SMNVEV (reference sequence). Trimming left V 4 bases short and J 0 bases short, with 13 bases between. CDR3 size: 15 residues.

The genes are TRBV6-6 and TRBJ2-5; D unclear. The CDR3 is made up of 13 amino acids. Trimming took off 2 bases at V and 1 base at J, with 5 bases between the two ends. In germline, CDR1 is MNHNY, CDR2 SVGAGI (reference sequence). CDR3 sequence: CASSYELQETQYF. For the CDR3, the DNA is TGTGCCAGCAGTTACGAGCTCCAAGAGACCCAGTACTTC.

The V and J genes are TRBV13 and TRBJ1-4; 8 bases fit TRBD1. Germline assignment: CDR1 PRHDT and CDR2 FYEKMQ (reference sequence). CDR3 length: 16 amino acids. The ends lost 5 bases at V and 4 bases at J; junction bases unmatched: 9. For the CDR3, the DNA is TGTGCCAGCAGCATTCGGTGGACAGGGTATAATGAAAAACTGTTTTTT. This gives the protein CASSIRWTGYNEKLFF.

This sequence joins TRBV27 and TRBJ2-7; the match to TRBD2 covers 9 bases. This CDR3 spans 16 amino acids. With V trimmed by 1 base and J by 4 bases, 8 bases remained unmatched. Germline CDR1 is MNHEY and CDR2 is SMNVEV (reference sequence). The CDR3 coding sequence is TGTGCCAGCAGTTTATTGGTTCCAGCGGGAGGTTACGAGCAGTACTTC. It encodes CASSLLVPAGGYEQYF.

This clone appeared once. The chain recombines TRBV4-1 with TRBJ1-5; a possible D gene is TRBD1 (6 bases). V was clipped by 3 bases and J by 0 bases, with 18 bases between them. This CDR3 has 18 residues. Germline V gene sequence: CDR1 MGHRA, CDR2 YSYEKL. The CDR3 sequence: CASSQGVRGRYSNQPQHF. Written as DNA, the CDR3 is TGCGCCAGCAGCCAGGGGGTCCGGGGGCGGTATAGCAATCAGCCCCAGCATTTT.

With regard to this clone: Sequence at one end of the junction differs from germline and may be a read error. The CDR3 here is CASTLAGAFYEQYF. The CDR3 bases are TGTGCCAGCACCTTAGCGGGAGCCTTTTACGAGCAGTACTTC. The chain employs TRBV11-2 and TRBJ2-7; 9 nucleotides agree with TRBD2. The germline V gene encodes CDR1 SGHAT and CDR2 FQNNGV. CDR3 size: 14 residues.

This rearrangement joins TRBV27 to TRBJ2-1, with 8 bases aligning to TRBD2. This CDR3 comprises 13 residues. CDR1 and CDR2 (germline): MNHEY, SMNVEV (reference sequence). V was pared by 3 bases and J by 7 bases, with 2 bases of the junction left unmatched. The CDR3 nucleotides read TGTGCCAGCAGTTTGCGGGGGGTTAATGAGCAGTTCTTC. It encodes CASSLRGVNEQFF.

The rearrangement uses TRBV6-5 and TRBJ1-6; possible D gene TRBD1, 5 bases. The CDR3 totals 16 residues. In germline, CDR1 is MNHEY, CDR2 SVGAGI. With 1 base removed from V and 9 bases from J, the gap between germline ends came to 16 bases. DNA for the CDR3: TGTGCCAGCAGTTACTGGGGGGGAGAAGGGAGTTCACCCCTCCACTTT. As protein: CASSYWGGEGSSPLHF.

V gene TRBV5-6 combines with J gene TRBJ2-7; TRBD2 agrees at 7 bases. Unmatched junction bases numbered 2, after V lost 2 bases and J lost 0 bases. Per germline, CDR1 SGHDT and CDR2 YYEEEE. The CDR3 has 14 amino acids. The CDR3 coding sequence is TGTGCCAGCAGCTTCGCGGGGGACTCCTACGAGCAGTACTTC. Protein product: CASSFAGDSYEQYF.

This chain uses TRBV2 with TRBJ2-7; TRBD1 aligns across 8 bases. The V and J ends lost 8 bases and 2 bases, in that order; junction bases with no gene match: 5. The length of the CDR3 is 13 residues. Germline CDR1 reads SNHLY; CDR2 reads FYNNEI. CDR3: CASGGTGAYEQYF. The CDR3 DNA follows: TGTGCCAGCGGTGGGACAGGAGCCTACGAGCAGTACTTC.

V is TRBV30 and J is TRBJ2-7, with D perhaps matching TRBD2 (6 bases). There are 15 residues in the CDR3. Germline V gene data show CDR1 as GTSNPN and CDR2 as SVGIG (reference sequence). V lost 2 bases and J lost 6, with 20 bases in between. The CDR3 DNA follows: TGTGCCTGGAGTTCCCCAAGGAGGGAAAGTGGCGAGCAGTACTTC. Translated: CAWSSPRRESGEQYF.

The CDR3 DNA sequence: TGTGCCAGCAGCGTCGGGGAAAACACCATATATTTT. As protein: CASSVGENTIYF. This chain connects TRBV6-1 to TRBJ1-3; D gene ambiguous. This CDR3 has 12 amino acids. V lost 6 bases and J lost 6, with 9 bases in between. Germline lookup yields CDR1 MNHNS and CDR2 SASEGT.

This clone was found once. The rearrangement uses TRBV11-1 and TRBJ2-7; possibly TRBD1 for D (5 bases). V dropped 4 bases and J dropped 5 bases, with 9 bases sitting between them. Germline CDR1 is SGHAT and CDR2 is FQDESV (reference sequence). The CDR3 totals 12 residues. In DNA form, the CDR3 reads TGTGCCAGCAGCTCCGACAGTCACGAGCAGTACTTC. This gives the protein CASSSDSHEQYF.

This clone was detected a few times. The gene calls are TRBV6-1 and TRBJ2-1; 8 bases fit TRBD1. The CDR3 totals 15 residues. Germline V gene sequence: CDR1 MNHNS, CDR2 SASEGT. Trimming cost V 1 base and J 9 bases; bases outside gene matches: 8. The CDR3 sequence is CASSEGQGALSEQFF. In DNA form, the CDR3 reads TGTGCCAGCAGTGAAGGCCAGGGGGCGTTGAGTGAGCAGTTCTTC.

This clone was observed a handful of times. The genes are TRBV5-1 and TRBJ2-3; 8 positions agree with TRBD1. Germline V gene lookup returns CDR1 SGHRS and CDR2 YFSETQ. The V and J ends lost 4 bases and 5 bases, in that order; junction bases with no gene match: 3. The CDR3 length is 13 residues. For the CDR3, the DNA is TGCGCCAGCAGCCCCACAGGGGGAGATACGCAGTATTTT. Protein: CASSPTGGDTQYF.

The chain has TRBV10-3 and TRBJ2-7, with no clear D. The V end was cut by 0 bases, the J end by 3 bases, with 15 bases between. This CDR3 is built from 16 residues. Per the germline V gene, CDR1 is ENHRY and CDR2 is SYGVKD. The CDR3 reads CAISESPPAAGYEQYF. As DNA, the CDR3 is TGTGCCATCAGTGAGTCTCCCCCAGCCGCTGGCTACGAGCAGTACTTC.

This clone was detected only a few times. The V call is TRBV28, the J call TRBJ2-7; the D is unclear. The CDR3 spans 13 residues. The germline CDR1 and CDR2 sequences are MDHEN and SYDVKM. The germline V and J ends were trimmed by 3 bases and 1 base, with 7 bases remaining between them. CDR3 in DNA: TGTGCCAGCAGTTTTTTGGGGTCCTACGAGCAGTACTTC. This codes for CASSFLGSYEQYF.

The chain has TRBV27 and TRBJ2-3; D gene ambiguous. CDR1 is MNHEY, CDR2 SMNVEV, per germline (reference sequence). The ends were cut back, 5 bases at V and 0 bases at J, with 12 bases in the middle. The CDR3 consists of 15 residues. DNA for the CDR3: TGTGCCAGCAGTCTAGGCCTAATGAGCACAGATACGCAGTATTTT. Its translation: CASSLGLMSTDTQYF.

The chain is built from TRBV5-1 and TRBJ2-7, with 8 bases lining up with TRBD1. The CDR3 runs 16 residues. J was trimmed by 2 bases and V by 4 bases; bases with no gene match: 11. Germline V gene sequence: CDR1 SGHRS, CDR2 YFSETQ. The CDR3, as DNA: TGCGCCAGCAGCCCGACGGACAGGGCTGCGACCTACGAGCAGTACTTC. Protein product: CASSPTDRAATYEQYF.

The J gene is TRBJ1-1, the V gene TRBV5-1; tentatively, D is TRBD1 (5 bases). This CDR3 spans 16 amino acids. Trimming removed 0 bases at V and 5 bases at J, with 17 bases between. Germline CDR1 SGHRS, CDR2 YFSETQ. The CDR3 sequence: CASSLALGMGDTEAFF. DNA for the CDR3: TGCGCCAGCAGCTTGGCATTGGGGATGGGGGATACTGAAGCTTTCTTT.

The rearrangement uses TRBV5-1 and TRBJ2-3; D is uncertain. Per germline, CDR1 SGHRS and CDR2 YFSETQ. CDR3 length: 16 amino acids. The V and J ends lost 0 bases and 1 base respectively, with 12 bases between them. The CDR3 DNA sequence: TGCGCCAGCAGCTTGGTTGGGCCCCCCGGCACAGATACGCAGTATTTT. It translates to CASSLVGPPGTDTQYF.